These 8 T cell receptor beta chains share one sample of origin, sequenced in a study of cytomegalovirus exposure and HLA in healthy donors (dated by TCRdb to 2017 to 2019). Library preparation used the immunoSEQ multiplex PCR assay. A mixture of 60 forward primers for TCR Vbeta segments and 13 reverse primers for TCR Jbeta segments was used in the multiplex PCR. TCRdb stores this immuneACCESS table with in-frame sequences only. Part of the clones is absent; in the studies checked, under half of the shortfall reflects unresolved V genes, and no reason is known for the rest. The sample records 150,000 to 200,000 clones, roughly 74% of which are singletons. The ten largest clones represent around 6% of the sample. Sequencing input: PBMCs. The origin of the receptors is a woman in her twenties or thirties in good health and CMV-seropositive.

The V gene is TRBV4-3, the J gene TRBJ1-3; a possible D gene is TRBD1 (5 bases). CDR1 is LGHNA, CDR2 YSLEER, per germline. V was shortened by 0 bases and J by 3 bases, with 9 bases between the two germline ends. The CDR3 sequence is 15 residues long. This CDR3 is CASSQDPGIGNTIYF. The CDR3 DNA sequence: TGCGCCAGCAGCCAAGACCCAGGGATTGGAAACACCATATATTTT.

The V and J genes are TRBV4-1 and TRBJ2-1; D unclear. Germline loops: CDR1 MGHRA, CDR2 YSYEKL. The V end was cut by 0 bases, the J end by 5 bases, with 11 bases between. The CDR3 contains 15 residues. CDR3 residues: CASSQEAARNNEQFF. The CDR3 DNA is TGCGCCAGCAGCCAAGAGGCCGCCCGCAACAATGAGCAGTTCTTC.

In its sample, this clone was seen a few times. The identical CDR3 is also encoded by other nucleotide sequences in the sample. The chain couples TRBV4-3 to TRBJ1-3; D is perhaps TRBD1 (5 bases). Germline CDR1 reads LGHNA; CDR2 reads YSLEER. Deletions cut 0 bases from V and 1 base from J, with 7 bases between. The CDR3 has 15 residues. The CDR3 here is CASSQETGSGNTIYF. The CDR3 nucleotides are TGCGCCAGCAGCCAAGAAACAGGATCTGGAAACACCATATATTTT.

The V call is TRBV29-1, the J call TRBJ1-2; tentative D call: TRBD1 (5 bases). CDR1 is SQVTM and CDR2 is ANQGSEA in the germline V gene. V was shortened by 4 bases and J by 3 bases, with 12 bases between the two germline ends. The CDR3 contains 13 residues. As DNA, the CDR3 is TGCAGCGTTGCCAGGGATCGGGACTATGGCTACACCTTC. Its translation is CSVARDRDYGYTF.

V is TRBV21-1 and J is TRBJ1-3. TRBV21-1 is reported as a pseudogene. The CDR3 loop spans 14 amino acids. The CDR3 loop reads CASSKESSGNTIYF. The CDR3 DNA sequence: TGTGCCAGCAGCAAGGAGTCCTCTGGAAACACCATATATTTT.

The chain uses TRBV13 and TRBJ2-5, with D possibly matching TRBD1 (6 bases). V dropped 4 bases and J dropped 1 base, with 10 bases sitting between them. Germline loops: CDR1 PRHDT, CDR2 FYEKMQ (reference sequence). The CDR3 covers 14 residues. Written as DNA, the CDR3 is TGTGCCAGCAGCTCCAAGGACAGCCAAGAGACCCAGTACTTC. Protein: CASSSKDSQETQYF.

This clone turned up a few times. This CDR3 is CASSSMETGLANTGELFF. The CDR3 DNA sequence: TGTGCCAGCAGCTCTATGGAGACAGGACTCGCGAACACCGGGGAGCTGTTTTTT. The chain couples TRBV7-3 to TRBJ2-2; the D gene is possibly TRBD1 (6 bases). Germline-derived CDR1 and CDR2 are SGHTA and FQGTGA. This CDR3 region has 18 residues. V was trimmed by 4 bases and J by 0 bases, leaving 18 bases between them.

The V call is TRBV29-1, the J call TRBJ1-2; 9 bases are a match to TRBD1. Germline CDR1 and CDR2: SQVTM and ANQGSEA. The V segment lost 6 bases and the J segment 3 bases; nucleotides outside the gene matches: 8. This CDR3 is built from 14 residues. In nucleotides, the CDR3 is TGCAGCGTACGGGACAGGGCCCTATACTATGGCTACACCTTC. Protein sequence: CSVRDRALYYGYTF. Full variable domain (missing parts from reference TRBV29-1 and TRBJ1-2): SAVISQKPSRDICQRGTSLTIQCQVDSQVTMMFWYRQQPGQSLTLIATANQGSEATYESGFVIDKFPISRPNLTFSTLTVSNMSPEDSSIYLCSVRDRALYYGYTFGSGTRLTVV.